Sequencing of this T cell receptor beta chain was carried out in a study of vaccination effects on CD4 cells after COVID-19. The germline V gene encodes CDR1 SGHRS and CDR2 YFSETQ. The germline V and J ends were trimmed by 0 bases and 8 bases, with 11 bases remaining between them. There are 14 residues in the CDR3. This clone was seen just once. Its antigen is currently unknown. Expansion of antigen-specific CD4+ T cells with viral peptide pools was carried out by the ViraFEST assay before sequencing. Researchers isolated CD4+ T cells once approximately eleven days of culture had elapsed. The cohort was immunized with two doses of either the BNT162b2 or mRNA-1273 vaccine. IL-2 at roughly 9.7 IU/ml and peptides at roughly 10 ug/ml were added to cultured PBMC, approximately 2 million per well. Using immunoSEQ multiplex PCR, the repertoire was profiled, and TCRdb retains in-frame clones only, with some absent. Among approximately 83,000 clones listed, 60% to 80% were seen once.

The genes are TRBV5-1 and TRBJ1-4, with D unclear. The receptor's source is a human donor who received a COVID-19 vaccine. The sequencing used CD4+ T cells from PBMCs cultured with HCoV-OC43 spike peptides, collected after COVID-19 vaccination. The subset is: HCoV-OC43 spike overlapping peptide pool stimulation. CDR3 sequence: CASSLASFREKLFF. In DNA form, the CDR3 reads TGCGCCAGCAGCTTGGCCAGCTTTCGCGAAAAACTGTTTTTT.